A single sample gave rise to the 13 T cell receptor beta chains below, sequenced in a study of beta chain features in type 1 diabetes. Which antigens these TCRs recognize remains unknown. The entirety of the isolated RNA underwent reverse transcription, so expressed TCRB transcripts were sequenced. Libraries were prepared by immunoSEQ multiplex PCR; TCRdb keeps only in-frame clonotypes and omits some of them. The sample shows approximately 70,000 clones, around 49% of them seen only once. Whole-study results and caveats: In every one of the four CD4+ subsets, TCRB CDR3s were moderately but significantly shorter in Type 1 diabetes patients.

The specimen was central memory CD4+ T cells from blood. The receptors stem from a man in his thirties or forties with type 1 diabetes.

This clone was seen only once. This rearrangement joins TRBV5-6 to TRBJ1-6; D not resolved. This CDR3 comprises 14 residues. V lost 1 base and J 7 bases, leaving 9 bases between the germline ends. Per the germline V gene, CDR1 is SGHDT and CDR2 is YYEEEE. CDR3 DNA sequence: TGTGCCAGCAGCTTGATCGCGATCAATTCACCCCTCCACTTT. Protein: CASSLIAINSPLHF.

The chain links TRBV18 to TRBJ2-2; TRBD2 aligns across 15 bases. Trimming cost V 3 bases and J 4 bases; bases outside gene matches: 6. Germline V gives CDR1 KGHSH, CDR2 LQKENI. This CDR3 spans 18 amino acids. The CDR3 DNA sequence: TGTGCCAGCTCACCTCTGGGACTAGCGGGAGGATCCACCGGGGAGCTGTTTTTT. This gives the protein CASSPLGLAGGSTGELFF.

This chain links TRBV19 with TRBJ2-3; maybe TRBD2 (6 bases). Germline CDR1 is LNHDA and CDR2 is SQIVND (reference sequence). V lost 1 base, J lost 1 base, and 15 bases lay in between. The CDR3 sequence is 17 residues long. CDR3 residues: CASSIVPGLARTDTQYF. DNA for the CDR3: TGTGCCAGTAGTATAGTACCGGGCCTAGCGCGCACAGATACGCAGTATTTT.

This clone showed up just a few times. The chain employs TRBV7-8 and TRBJ2-3; 7 bases map to TRBD1. Germline CDR1 SGHVS, CDR2 FQNEAQ. Trimming cost V 6 bases and J 3 bases; bases outside gene matches: 15. The CDR3 is 17 residues long. The CDR3 DNA reads as TGTGCCAGCAGTCGCGATGGACAGGCTCAAAGGACAGATACGCAGTATTTT. Its protein product is CASSRDGQAQRTDTQYF.

DNA for the CDR3: TGTGCCAGCAGCCGTCAGGGGTCGCACAACTACTATGGCTACACCTTC. Protein sequence: CASSRQGSHNYYGYTF. This chain uses TRBV5-4 with TRBJ1-2; tentatively, D is TRBD1 (6 bases). CDR3 size: 16 residues. In germline, CDR1 is SGHNT, CDR2 YYREEE (reference sequence). V was pared by 4 bases and J by 3 bases, with 19 bases between.

The CDR3 nucleotides read TGTGCCAGCAGCTTAGTAACAGGGCCACTCCAAGAGACCCAGTACTTC. Protein: CASSLVTGPLQETQYF. The chain uses TRBV7-9 and TRBJ2-5; tentatively, D is TRBD1 (6 bases). V shed 1 base and J shed 1 base, with 13 bases lying between them. The CDR3 runs to 16 residues. Germline assignment: CDR1 SEHNR and CDR2 FQNEAQ (reference sequence).

This chain uses TRBV19 with TRBJ1-2, with 7 bases aligning to TRBD1. Trimming took 5 bases from V and 2 from J; bases not matched to a gene: 5. CDR1 LNHDA and CDR2 SQIVND come from the germline V gene (reference sequence). The CDR3 extends over 14 amino acids. The CDR3 bases are TGTGCCAGTAGTGATAGACAGGGAAACTATGGCTACACCTTC. Amino acids: CASSDRQGNYGYTF.

The CDR3: CASRLAPYNEQFF. DNA for the CDR3: TGTGCCAGCAGACTAGCGCCCTACAATGAGCAGTTCTTC. The chain recombines TRBV14 with TRBJ2-1; 7 bases align to TRBD2. The length of the CDR3 is 13 residues. The germline CDR1 and CDR2 sequences are SGHDN and FVKESK. V lost 6 bases to trimming and J lost 2 bases; unmatched junction nucleotides: 1.

The chain employs TRBV6-1 and TRBJ2-3; 11 bases are shared with TRBD2. The germline V gene has CDR1 MNHNS and CDR2 SASEGT. Unmatched junction bases numbered 7, after V lost 6 bases and J lost 5 bases. CDR3 size: 15 residues. The CDR3 DNA reads as TGTGCCAGCAGATATCTACTAGCGGGAGTAGATACGCAGTATTTT. Its translation is CASRYLLAGVDTQYF.

Comment on this clone: Without the conserved terminal phenylalanine or tryptophan, this CDR3 likely stems from a read error. The chain recombines TRBV5-1 with TRBJ2-7; 7 positions match TRBD2. V lost 5 bases and J lost 5; bases outside the gene matches: 4. The CDR3 covers 12 residues. Per the germline V gene, CDR1 is SGHRS and CDR2 is YFSETQ. The CDR3 loop is CASRREWDEQYL. For the CDR3, the DNA is TGCGCCAGCAGGCGGGAGTGGGACGAGCAGTACCTC.

This chain links TRBV5-1 with TRBJ1-5; 11 positions agree with TRBD1. J gave up 5 bases and V 5 bases, and 6 bases lay outside the gene matches. Germline CDR1 reads SGHRS; CDR2 reads YFSETQ. The CDR3 is 15 residues long. Here the CDR3 reads CASRGGTGGDQPQHF. In DNA form, the CDR3 reads TGCGCCAGCAGAGGGGGGACAGGGGGGGATCAGCCCCAGCATTTT.

The J gene is TRBJ2-5, the V gene TRBV7-2; D perhaps matches TRBD1 (5 bases). The V end was cut by 4 bases, the J end by 5 bases, with 11 bases between. Germline values: CDR1 SGHTA, CDR2 FQGNSA. The CDR3 is made up of 13 amino acids. The CDR3 nucleotides read TGTGCCAGCAGCTCGGACATATCCGAGACCCAGTACTTC. Amino acid sequence: CASSSDISETQYF.

This rearrangement joins TRBV4-2 to TRBJ1-5, with D possibly being TRBD1 (5 bases). Germline-derived CDR1 and CDR2 are LGHNA and YNFKEQ. Deletions cut 0 bases from V and 4 bases from J, with 16 bases between. This CDR3 is 17 amino acids long. CDR3 coding DNA: TGTGCCAGCAGCCAAGATAATGTTAGGGGCAGAAATCAGCCCCAGCATTTT. Its translation: CASSQDNVRGRNQPQHF.